This record looks at one TCR beta chain sequence and its context. The sample holds a few counts of this clone. This receptor's antigen is unknown. Base qualities are not provided; no much larger clone lies one nucleotide away. Each collaborating institution followed its own protocols to collect whole blood in K2EDTA tubes. For TCRbeta analysis, collaborator samples were shipped as frozen whole blood, as isolated PBMCs, or as DNA extracted from either sample type. From a lookup of the germline V gene, CDR1 and CDR2 are MGHRA and YSYEKL. The V end gives up 0 bases and the J end 7 bases, leaving 9 bases in the junction not matched to a gene. From the cysteine up to the phenylalanine, the CDR3 has a length of 17 residues. The DNA shown is the 51-base CDR3, in frame from base 1. These data belong to a study of blood T cell repertoires in COVID-19 (dated by TCRdb to 2018 to 2020). Study-wide context: The collaborator samples originated in the United States, Italy and Spain and spanned the acute and convalescent phases of COVID-19. The material from the prospective study consisted of cDNA or gDNA derived from T cells, B-cell-depleted T cells, or PBMCs. Deeply sampled blood TCRbeta repertoires from subjects exposed to, actively infected with, or recovered from COVID-19 were included in the dataset. The repertoires were made available in a free public database intended to serve as a resource for research on the immune response to SARS-CoV-2. The samples were drawn from two sources: the first 160 participants of the ongoing ImmuneRACE study, and 1,200 or so subjects contributed by 6 global collaborators. Nearly every sample came with metadata listing a de-identified subject ID, COVID-19 status, age in years and sex. Where available, HLA class I and class II types were taken from metadata supplied by the sample provider and were not determined by assay-based typing.

TCRbeta CDR3 regions were amplified from genomic DNA using the immunoSEQ Assay, a bias-controlled multiplex PCR. Per the authors' processing: The number of nucleated cells in each sample was estimated by amplification of reference gene primers within the assay. To quantify the absolute abundance of each unique TCRbeta CDR3 rearrangement, sequence reads were collapsed and filtered. For each sample, productive Simpson clonality was calculated as the square root of Simpson's diversity index across productive rearrangements. The clones in this table, taken by TCRdb from immuneACCESS, are in-frame only. Not every clone is retained; where verified, under half of the shortfall comes from an unresolved V gene, and the cause of the rest is unknown. V, J and clone size are taken as reported in that table, and D and trimming were inferred from the DNA itself. The sample records roughly 200,000 clones, 70% to 90% of which are singletons. The ten largest clones capture 4.9% of the sample.

General findings and caveats noted by the study authors: How much clinical and demographic metadata was included differed by source and by participant, and the metadata was provided uncurated.

Here the chain combines TRBV4-1 and TRBJ2-3; TRBD1 matches 11 bases in the middle. The sequence was obtained from a woman over 75 with acute or convalescent COVID-19. Material: peripheral blood. The CDR3 reads CASSQDGGTGGRNTQYF. The nucleotide sequence reads TGCGCCAGCAGCCAAGATGGTGGGACAGGGGGTCGAAATACGCAGTATTTT.